The 11 T cell receptor beta chains given below trace back to one sample, sequenced in a study of blood T cell repertoires in COVID-19. The data were produced by immunoSEQ multiplex PCR, yet TCRdb's version contains in-frame clones alone and is incomplete. Seen here are tens of thousands of clones, about four fifths observed once, and the top ten hold approximately 5.3%. Sequences were obtained from peripheral blood. The receptor set was obtained from a woman between 55 and 75 years old with acute or convalescent COVID-19.

The rearrangement uses TRBV9 and TRBJ2-3; no firm D call. Trimming shortened V by 0 bases and J by 5 bases, and 10 bases separated the two germline ends. Germline V lookup: CDR1 SGDLS, CDR2 YYNGEE. The CDR3 runs 14 residues. As DNA, the CDR3 is TGTGCCAGCAGCGTAGAAGTGAGTGGAGATACGCAGTATTTT. Translated: CASSVEVSGDTQYF.

V gene TRBV2 combines with J gene TRBJ1-2; D is ambiguous. Germline CDR1 reads SNHLY; CDR2 reads FYNNEI. The CDR3 is made up of 11 amino acids. V was cut by 6 bases and J by 5 bases, with 7 bases left in between. CDR3 in DNA: TGTGCCAGCAGCGAGCGGTATGGCTACACCTTC. It encodes CASSERYGYTF. The full variable domain, with the rest looked up from reference TRBV2 and TRBJ1-2, is EPEVTQTPSHQVTQMGQEVILRCVPISNHLYFYWYRQILGQKVEFLVSFYNNEISEKSEIFDDQFSVERPDGSNFTLKIRSTKLEDSAMYFCASSERYGYTFGSGTRLTVV.

This clone was picked up a small number of times. The J gene is TRBJ2-2, the V gene TRBV6-4; the D gene is possibly TRBD2 (5 bases). Per germline, CDR1 MRHNA and CDR2 SNTAGT. This CDR3 spans 14 amino acids. Trimming took 4 bases from V and 1 from J, leaving 7 bases between them. This CDR3 reads CASSASLNTGELFF. The CDR3 DNA is TGTGCCAGCAGTGCTAGCCTGAACACCGGGGAGCTGTTTTTT.

The chain uses TRBV7-9 and TRBJ2-3, with D perhaps TRBD2 (6 bases). Trimming left V 4 bases short and J 3 bases short, with 14 bases between. The CDR3 loop spans 15 amino acids. CDR1 is SEHNR, CDR2 FQNEAQ, per germline (reference sequence). CDR3 coding DNA: TGTGCCAGCAGCTCACAGGCGACTAGGACAGATACGCAGTATTTT. It translates to CASSSQATRTDTQYF.

The V gene is TRBV12-3 or TRBV12-4, the J gene TRBJ1-5; tentatively, D is TRBD1 (5 bases). Trimming cost V 7 bases and J 1 base, with 8 bases left between them. This CDR3 region has 13 residues. CDR3 coding DNA: TGTGCCAGCAAGACAGACAGCAATCAGCCCCAGCATTTT. Protein: CASKTDSNQPQHF.

In this sample, this clone turned up once. The gene calls are TRBV6-5 and TRBJ2-7; D is perhaps TRBD1 (6 bases). The length of the CDR3 is 13 residues. V dropped 2 bases and J dropped 3 bases, with 8 bases sitting between them. Looked up from germline, CDR1 is MNHEY and CDR2 is SVGAGI. The CDR3 coding sequence is TGTGCCAGCAGTTACGACAGGAACTACGAGCAGTACTTC. This gives the protein CASSYDRNYEQYF.

By its share, this clone is medium-sized (0.01 to 0.1%). The J gene is TRBJ2-2, the V gene TRBV7-9; D possibly corresponds to TRBD2 (6 bases). Trimming took 1 base from V and 5 from J, leaving 11 bases between them. Germline CDR1 and CDR2: SEHNR and FQNEAQ (reference sequence). The CDR3 loop spans 15 amino acids. For the CDR3, the DNA is TGTGCCAGCAGCTTAGAGTCAGGGAGGACCGGGGAGCTGTTTTTT. The encoded protein is CASSLESGRTGELFF.

This clone has more than one count but fewer than ten. The same CDR3 also results from other DNA sequences found in this sample. The chain uses TRBV5-4 and TRBJ2-5; 8 bases map to TRBD1. CDR3 size: 14 residues. Trimming removed 4 bases from V and 2 bases from J; junction bases left unmatched: 4. Germline V gives CDR1 SGHNT, CDR2 YYREEE (reference sequence). The CDR3: CASSPRTGQETQYF. In nucleotides, the CDR3 is TGTGCCAGCAGCCCTCGGACAGGGCAAGAGACCCAGTACTTC.

This clone was observed a few times. The chain employs TRBV20-1 and TRBJ2-1; unclear D gene. The ends were cut back, 1 base at V and 9 bases at J, with 7 bases in the middle. CDR1 is DFQATT and CDR2 is SNEGSKA in the germline V gene (reference sequence). This CDR3 is 11 amino acids long. The CDR3 reads CSARGSGEQFF. CDR3 sequence (DNA): TGCAGTGCTAGAGGCTCGGGTGAGCAGTTCTTC.

V usage is TRBV10-3 and J usage is TRBJ2-5, with D perhaps matching TRBD2 (5 bases). Per germline, CDR1 ENHRY and CDR2 SYGVKD. The ends were cut back, 8 bases at V and 0 bases at J, with 10 bases in the middle. The CDR3 is 13 residues long. The DNA of the CDR3 is TGTGCCATCGGACCGGGGAACCAAGAGACCCAGTACTTC. This encodes CAIGPGNQETQYF.

The genes are TRBV14 and TRBJ2-3; TRBD1 is a possible D gene (5 bases). From germline, CDR1 is SGHDN and CDR2 FVKESK. The CDR3 is 15 amino acids. With 0 bases removed from V and 2 bases from J, the gap between germline ends came to 9 bases. The CDR3 region is CASSQDYRSTDTQYF. CDR3 DNA: TGTGCCAGCAGCCAAGATTACAGGTCCACAGATACGCAGTATTTT.